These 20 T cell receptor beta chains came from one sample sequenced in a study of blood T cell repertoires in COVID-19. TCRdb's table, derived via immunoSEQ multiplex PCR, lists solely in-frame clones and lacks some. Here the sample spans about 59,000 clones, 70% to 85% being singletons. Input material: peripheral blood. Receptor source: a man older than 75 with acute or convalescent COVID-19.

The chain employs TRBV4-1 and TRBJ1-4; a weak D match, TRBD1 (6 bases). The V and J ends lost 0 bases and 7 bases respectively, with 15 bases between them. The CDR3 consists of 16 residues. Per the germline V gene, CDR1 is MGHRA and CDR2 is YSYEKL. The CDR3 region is CASSQDAALRGEKLFF. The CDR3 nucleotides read TGCGCCAGCAGCCAAGACGCGGCCCTCAGGGGTGAAAAACTGTTTTTT.

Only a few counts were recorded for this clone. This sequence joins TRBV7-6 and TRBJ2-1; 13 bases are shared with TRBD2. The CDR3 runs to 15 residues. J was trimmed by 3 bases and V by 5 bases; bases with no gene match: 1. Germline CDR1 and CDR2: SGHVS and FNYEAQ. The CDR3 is CASSRTSGGYNEQFF. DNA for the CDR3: TGTGCCAGCAGCCGGACTAGCGGGGGCTACAATGAGCAGTTCTTC. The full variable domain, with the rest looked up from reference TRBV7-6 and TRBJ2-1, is GAGVSQSPRYKVTKRGQDVALRCDPISGHVSLYWYRQALGQGPEFLTYFNYEAQQDKSGLPNDRFSAERPEGSISTLTIQRTEQRDSAMYRCASSRTSGGYNEQFFGPGTRLTVL.

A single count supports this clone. CDR3 loop: CAISETRTGTDTQYF. The CDR3 region has the DNA TGTGCCATCAGTGAGACTAGGACTGGCACAGATACGCAGTATTTT. The rearrangement joins TRBV10-3 to TRBJ2-3, with D perhaps TRBD2 (5 bases). Germline loops: CDR1 ENHRY, CDR2 SYGVKD. The length of the CDR3 is 15 residues. V gave up 2 bases and J gave up 1 base, with 10 bases separating them.

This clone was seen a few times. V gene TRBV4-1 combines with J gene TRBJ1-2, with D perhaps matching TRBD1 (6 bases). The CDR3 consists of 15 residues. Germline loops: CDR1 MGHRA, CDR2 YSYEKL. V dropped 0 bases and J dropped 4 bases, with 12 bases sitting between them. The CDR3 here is CASSQDLGGAYGYTF. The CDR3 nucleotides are TGCGCCAGCAGCCAAGATCTCGGGGGGGCCTATGGCTACACCTTC.

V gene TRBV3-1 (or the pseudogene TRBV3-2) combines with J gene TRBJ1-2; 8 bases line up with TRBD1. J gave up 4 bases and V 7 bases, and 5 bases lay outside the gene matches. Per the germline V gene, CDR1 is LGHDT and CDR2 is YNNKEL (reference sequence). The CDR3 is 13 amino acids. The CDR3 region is CASTQGAIYGYTF. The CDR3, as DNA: TGTGCCAGCACTCAGGGGGCCATCTATGGCTACACCTTC.

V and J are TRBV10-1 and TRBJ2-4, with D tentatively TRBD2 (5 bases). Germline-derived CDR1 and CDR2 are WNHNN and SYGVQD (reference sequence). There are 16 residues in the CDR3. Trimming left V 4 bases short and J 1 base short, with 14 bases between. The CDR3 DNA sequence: TGCGCCAGCAGTGGAGGGTCTGGCGGGGCCAAAAACATTCAGTACTTC. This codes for CASSGGSGGAKNIQYF.

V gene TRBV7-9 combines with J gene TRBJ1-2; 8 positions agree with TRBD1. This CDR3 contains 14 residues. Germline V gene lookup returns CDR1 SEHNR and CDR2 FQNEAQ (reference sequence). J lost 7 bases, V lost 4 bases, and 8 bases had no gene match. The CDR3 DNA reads TGTGCCAGCAGCTCGACAGGGGCCCTTGCTGGCTACACCTTC. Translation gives CASSSTGALAGYTF.

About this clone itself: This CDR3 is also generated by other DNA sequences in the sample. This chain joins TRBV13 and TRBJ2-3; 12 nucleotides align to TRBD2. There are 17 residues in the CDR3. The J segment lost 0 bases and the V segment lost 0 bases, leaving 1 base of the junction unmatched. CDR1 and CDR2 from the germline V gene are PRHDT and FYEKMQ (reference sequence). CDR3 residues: CASSLGLAGGSTDTQYF. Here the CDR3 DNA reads TGTGCCAGCAGCTTAGGCCTAGCGGGAGGGAGCACAGATACGCAGTATTTT.

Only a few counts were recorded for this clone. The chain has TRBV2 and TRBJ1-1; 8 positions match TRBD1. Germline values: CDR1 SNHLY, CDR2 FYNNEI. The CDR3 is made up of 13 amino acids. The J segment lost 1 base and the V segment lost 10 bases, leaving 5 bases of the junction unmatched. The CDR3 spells CATRTGPNTEAFF. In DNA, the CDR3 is TGTGCCACTCGGACAGGGCCGAACACTGAAGCTTTCTTT.

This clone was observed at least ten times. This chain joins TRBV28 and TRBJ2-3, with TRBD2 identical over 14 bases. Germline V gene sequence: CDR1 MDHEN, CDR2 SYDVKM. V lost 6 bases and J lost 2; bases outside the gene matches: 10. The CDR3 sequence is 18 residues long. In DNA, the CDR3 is TGTGCCAGCAGATCGGCGGGACTAGCGGGAGCCACCACAGATACGCAGTATTTT. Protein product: CASRSAGLAGATTDTQYF.

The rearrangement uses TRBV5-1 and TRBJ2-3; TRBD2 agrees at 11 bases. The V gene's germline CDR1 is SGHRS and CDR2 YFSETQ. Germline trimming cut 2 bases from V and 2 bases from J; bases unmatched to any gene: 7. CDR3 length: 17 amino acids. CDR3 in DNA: TGCGCCAGCAGCTTTGCACTAGCGGGGGCCAACACAGATACGCAGTATTTT. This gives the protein CASSFALAGANTDTQYF.

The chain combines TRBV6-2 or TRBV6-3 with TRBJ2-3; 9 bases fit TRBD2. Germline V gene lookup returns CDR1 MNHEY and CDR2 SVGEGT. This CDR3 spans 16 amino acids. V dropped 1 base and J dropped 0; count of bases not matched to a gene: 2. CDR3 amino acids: CASSYFLAGSTDTQYF. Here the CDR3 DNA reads TGTGCCAGCAGTTACTTTCTAGCGGGAAGCACAGATACGCAGTATTTT.

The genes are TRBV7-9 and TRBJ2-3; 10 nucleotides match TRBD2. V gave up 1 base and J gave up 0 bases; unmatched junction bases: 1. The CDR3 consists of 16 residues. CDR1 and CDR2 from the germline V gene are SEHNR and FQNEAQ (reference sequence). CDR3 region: CASSLELAGSTDTQYF. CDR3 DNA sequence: TGTGCCAGCAGCTTAGAACTAGCGGGGAGCACAGATACGCAGTATTTT.

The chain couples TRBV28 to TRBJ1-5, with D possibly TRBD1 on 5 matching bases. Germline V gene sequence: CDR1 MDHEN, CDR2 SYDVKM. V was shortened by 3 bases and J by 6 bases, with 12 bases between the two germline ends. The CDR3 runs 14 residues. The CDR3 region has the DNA TGTGCCAGCAGTTTGAGGCAGGGTGGTCAGCCCCAGCATTTT. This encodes CASSLRQGGQPQHF.

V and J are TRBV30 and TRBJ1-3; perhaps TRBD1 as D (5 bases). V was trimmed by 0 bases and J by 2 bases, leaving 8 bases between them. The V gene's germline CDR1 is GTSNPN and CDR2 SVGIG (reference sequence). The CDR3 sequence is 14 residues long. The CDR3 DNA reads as TGTGCCTGGAGTGTCGGGGGAACTGGAAACACCATATATTTT. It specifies CAWSVGGTGNTIYF.

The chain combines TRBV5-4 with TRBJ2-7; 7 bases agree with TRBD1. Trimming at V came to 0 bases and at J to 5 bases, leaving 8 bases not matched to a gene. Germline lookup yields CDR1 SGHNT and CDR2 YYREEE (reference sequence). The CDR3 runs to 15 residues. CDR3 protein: CASSLGRGKSDEQYF. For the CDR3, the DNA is TGTGCCAGCAGCTTGGGCAGGGGGAAAAGCGACGAGCAGTACTTC.

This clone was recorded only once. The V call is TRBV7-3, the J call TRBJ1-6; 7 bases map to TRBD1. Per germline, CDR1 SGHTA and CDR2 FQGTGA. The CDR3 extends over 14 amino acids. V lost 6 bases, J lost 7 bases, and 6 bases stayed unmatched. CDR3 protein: CASREGTVNSPLHF. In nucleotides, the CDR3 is TGTGCCAGCAGGGAGGGGACAGTAAATTCACCCCTCCACTTT.

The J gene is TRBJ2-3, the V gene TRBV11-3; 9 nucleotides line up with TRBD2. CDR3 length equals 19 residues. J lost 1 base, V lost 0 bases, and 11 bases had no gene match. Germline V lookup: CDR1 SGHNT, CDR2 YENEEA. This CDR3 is CASSLEVSGSFGGTDTQYF. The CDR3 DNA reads TGTGCCAGCAGCTTAGAAGTTAGCGGGAGTTTTGGAGGCACAGATACGCAGTATTTT.

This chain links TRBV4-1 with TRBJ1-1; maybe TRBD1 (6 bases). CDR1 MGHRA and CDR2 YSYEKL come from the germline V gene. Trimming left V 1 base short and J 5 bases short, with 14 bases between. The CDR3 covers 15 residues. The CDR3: CASSQGHRDATEAFF. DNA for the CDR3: TGCGCCAGCAGCCAAGGGCACAGGGACGCAACTGAAGCTTTCTTT.

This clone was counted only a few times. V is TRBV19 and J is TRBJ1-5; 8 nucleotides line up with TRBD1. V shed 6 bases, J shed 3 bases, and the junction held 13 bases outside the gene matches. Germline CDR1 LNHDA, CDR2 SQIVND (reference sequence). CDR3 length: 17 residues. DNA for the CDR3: TGTGCCAGTAGCTCAGCAAAGGGGACAGGAAACAATCAGCCCCAGCATTTT. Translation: CASSSAKGTGNNQPQHF.